The rows below give T cell receptor beta chains drawn from one sample of a study of T cells in Graves' hyperthyroidism and ophthalmopathy. TCRdb reprocessed the multiplex PCR reads with MiXCR, giving one entry per CDR3 protein. The sample contains about 290,000 distinct CDR3 sequences, 13% of which appear only once. What was sequenced was blood. The origin of the receptors is a woman in her twenties or thirties with Graves' hyperthyroidism that later progressed to Graves' ophthalmopathy. CDR3s include the opening cysteine and the closing phenylalanine or tryptophan. D genes are given only for firm matches. Clone size is not always given. Where it is, it says once, few, many or a class for expanded clones.

j_call	clone_size	d_call	v_call	cdr3_nt	cdr3_aa
TRBJ2-5	few	.	TRBV5-6	TGTGCCAGCAGCTTTCTGGGTAGCGGCAAAGAGACCCAGTACTTC	CASSFLGSGKETQYF
TRBJ2-2	.	.	TRBV24-1	TGTGCCACCAACTCCCCGCTCACCGGGGAGCTGTTTTTT	CATNSPLTGELFF
TRBJ2-1	.	.	TRBV10-3	TGTGCCATCAGTGAGTCCTCCTATGAGCAGTTCTTC	CAISESSYEQFF
TRBJ2-5	many	TRBD2	TRBV12-3/TRBV12-4	TGTGCCAGCACTCCATCCAGCGGGAGGGAGACCCAGTACTTC	CASTPSSGRETQYF
TRBJ2-2	many	.	TRBV6-6	TGTGCCAGCAGTTACGGGGAACCCGGGGAGCTGTTTTTT	CASSYGEPGELFF
TRBJ2-5	many	.	TRBV18	TGTGCCAGCTCACCACCGGGGAGAGACGGAGGAGGAAAGACCCAGTACTTC	CASSPPGRDGGGKTQYF
TRBJ2-2	.	TRBD2	TRBV15	TGTGCCACCAGCAGAGATCAGAACGGGAGGGGGGAGCTGTTTTTT	CATSRDQNGRGELFF
TRBJ2-1	.	.	TRBV18	TGTGCCAGCTCACCAAGGCCGTACCCCACTAATGAGCAGTTCTTC	CASSPRPYPTNEQFF
TRBJ2-5	many	.	TRBV6-2/TRBV6-3	TGTGCCAGCAGTTATTGGAGAGGGGAGACCCAGTACTTC	CASSYWRGETQYF
TRBJ2-2	.	TRBD2	TRBV6-4	TGTGCCAGCAGTGAGGGACTAGCGGGAGCTACCGGGGAGCTGTTTTTT	CASSEGLAGATGELFF
TRBJ1-2	.	TRBD1	TRBV9	TGTGCCAGCAGCTCGACAGGGCCCGTTAACTATGGCTACACCTTC	CASSSTGPVNYGYTF
TRBJ2-6	many	.	TRBV2	TGTGCCAGCAGTGAATCTCACTCCTCTGGGGCCAACGTCCTGACTTTC	CASSESHSSGANVLTF
TRBJ2-2	.	TRBD2	TRBV7-2	TGTGCCAGCAGCCGTACTAGCGGGAGGTCCGGGGAGCTGTTTTTT	CASSRTSGRSGELFF
TRBJ1-1	many	.	TRBV6-2/TRBV6-3	TGTGCCATTGTTGACAGGACTAACACTGAAGCTTTCTTT	CAIVDRTNTEAFF
TRBJ1-5	many	.	TRBV28	TGTGCCAGCAGCTCCCCGGGGGAAGGCAATCAGCCCCAGCATTTT	CASSSPGEGNQPQHF
TRBJ1-1	many	.	TRBV7-2	TGTGCCAGCAGCTTACCACAGAACACTGAAGCTTTCTTT	CASSLPQNTEAFF
TRBJ2-4	many	TRBD2	TRBV20-1	TGCAGTGCGCGGACTAGCGGCCTACCCAAAAACATTCAGTACTTC	CSARTSGLPKNIQYF
TRBJ1-3	few	TRBD1	TRBV7-7	TGTGCTAGCACCGGGGATGGGACGGGACAGACTACCTCTGGAAACACCATATATTTT	CASTGDGTGQTTSGNTIYF
TRBJ1-4	many	.	TRBV28	TGTGCCAGCAGATCGGGAGAAAAACTGTTTTTT	CASRSGEKLFF
TRBJ1-5	many	.	TRBV6-1	TGTGCCAGCAGGGCCGGACAGCAGTATCAGCCCCAGCATTTT	CASRAGQQYQPQHF
TRBJ1-2	many	.	TRBV7-9	TGTGCCAGCAGCCCATCTTGGACGACGGATGGCTACACCTTC	CASSPSWTTDGYTF
TRBJ2-7	many	.	TRBV27	TGTGCCAGCAGTTTATCTGGGGACACCTACGAGCAGTACTTC	CASSLSGDTYEQYF
TRBJ2-7	.	TRBD2	TRBV11-1	TGTGCCAGCAGCCCTCGGACTAGCGAGCAGTACTTC	CASSPRTSEQYF
TRBJ1-1	few	.	TRBV6-4	TGTGCCAGCAGCGTATCAGGTAGGACTGAAGCTTTCTTT	CASSVSGRTEAFF
TRBJ2-3	few	TRBD2	TRBV29-1	TGCAGCGTTTTTCCGGGACTAGCGGTAACTAGCACAGATACGCAGTATTTT	CSVFPGLAVTSTDTQYF
TRBJ2-2	many	.	TRBV6-1	TGTGCCAGCACCAACAGCCAGGGATCCACCGGGGAGCTGTTTTTT	CASTNSQGSTGELFF
TRBJ1-4	few	.	TRBV7-9	TGTGCCTCCTCACTTACTGGCAGGGGAAATGAAAAACTGTTTTTT	CASSLTGRGNEKLFF
TRBJ2-1	.	TRBD1	TRBV5-1	TGCGCCAGCAGCTTGGTGGACAGGGCAGTCAACAATGAGCAGTTCTTC	CASSLVDRAVNNEQFF
TRBJ2-7	many	.	TRBV20-1	TGCAGTGCTAGAGCCCGATCCCTTACAGGGCCCAACTACGAGCAGTACTTC	CSARARSLTGPNYEQYF
TRBJ1-3	few	.	TRBV4-3	TGCGCCAGCAGCCAAGATGAGGGAGTATCTGGAAACACCATATATTTT	CASSQDEGVSGNTIYF
TRBJ2-5	many	TRBD1	TRBV9	TGTGCCAGCAGCGTCTACAGGGGCCCTCCGTACCAAGAGACCCAGTACTTC	CASSVYRGPPYQETQYF
TRBJ1-1	.	.	TRBV7-9	TGTGCCAGCAGCGCGATTTTCAACGCTGAAGCTTTCTTT	CASSAIFNAEAFF
TRBJ2-3	many	TRBD2	TRBV13	TGTGCCAGCAGCCAAAGGACTAGCGGTTCCACAGATACGCAGTATTTT	CASSQRTSGSTDTQYF
TRBJ1-2	.	.	TRBV27	TGTGCCAGTTGGACCCCCCGGGGGATTTATGGCTACACCTTC	CASWTPRGIYGYTF
TRBJ1-1	.	.	TRBV20-1	TGCAGTGCTAGAGATCTCAAGGGCAGAGCAGACATGAACACTGAAGCTTTCTTT	CSARDLKGRADMNTEAFF
TRBJ2-1	.	.	TRBV18	TGTGCCAGCTCACAGGCCACGGGGTGGAATGAGCAGTTCTTC	CASSQATGWNEQFF
TRBJ2-5	many	TRBD2	TRBV20-1	TGCAGTGCCGGAGGGGCGGGAGTGGAGACCCAGTACTTC	CSAGGAGVETQYF
TRBJ2-2	many	.	TRBV20-1	TGCAGTGCTAGAGATCCCTACGCGAACACCGGGGAGCTGTTTTTT	CSARDPYANTGELFF
TRBJ2-3	many	.	TRBV7-3	TGTGCCAGCAGCTTAGGAGTCGGGGGGCAAGATACGCAGTATTTT	CASSLGVGGQDTQYF
TRBJ1-1	.	.	TRBV5-8	TGTGCCAGCAGCTCTGGAAGGCAAGCTTTCTTT	CASSSGRQAFF
TRBJ1-1	many	TRBD1	TRBV30	TGTGCCTGGAGTGTACCAAGGACAGGAACAAACACTGAAGCTTTCTTT	CAWSVPRTGTNTEAFF
TRBJ2-7	many	.	TRBV11-2	TGTGCCAGCAGCTCGACCCTGGAGCAGTACTTC	CASSSTLEQYF
TRBJ1-1	many	TRBD1	TRBV7-8	TGTGCCAGCAGAAGCAGGGGGCGTAATACTGAAGCTTTCTTT	CASRSRGRNTEAFF
TRBJ1-4	few	.	TRBV6-1	TGTGCCGGCGCGAGGCCTAATGAAAAACTGTTTTTT	CAGARPNEKLFF
TRBJ2-3	many	.	TRBV7-6	TGTGCCAGCAGCTTAGTAGCGGAGGGAGATACGCAGTATTTT	CASSLVAEGDTQYF
TRBJ2-3	many	.	TRBV6-6	TGTGCCAGCAGTTACTCGTCCCCTACAGATACGCAGTATTTT	CASSYSSPTDTQYF
TRBJ1-1	many	.	TRBV7-7	TGTGCTAGCAGCTTAGCCAAGAACACTGAAGCTTTCTTT	CASSLAKNTEAFF
TRBJ2-1	many	.	TRBV12-3/TRBV12-4	TGTGCCAGCAGTCGGACATCATACAATGAGCAGTTCTTC	CASSRTSYNEQFF
TRBJ2-6	many	.	TRBV7-2	TGTGCCAGCACCGAAGGTGGGGCCAACGTCCTGACTTTC	CASTEGGANVLTF
TRBJ2-2	few	.	TRBV20-1	TGCAGTGCCCAGCAACAGATGAACACCGGGGAGCTGTTTTTT	CSAQQQMNTGELFF
TRBJ2-1	many	TRBD2	TRBV5-8	TGTGCCAGCAGCCGTCAACTAGCGGGAGCCAATGAGCAGTTCTTC	CASSRQLAGANEQFF
TRBJ1-6	.	.	TRBV12-3/TRBV12-4	TGTGCCAGCACCAGCCGAGAGGACAGCTCCTATAATTCACCCCTCCACTTT	CASTSREDSSYNSPLHF